A selection of T cell receptor beta chains follows, all from one sample in a study of T cells in Graves' hyperthyroidism and ophthalmopathy. MiXCR was run by TCRdb on the multiplex PCR reads, yielding one entry per CDR3 protein. There are around 420,000 distinct CDR3 sequences in the sample; roughly 15% occur only once, and 5.3% lies in the top ten. Sequencing used blood. These receptors all stem from a woman under 30 with Graves' hyperthyroidism. The CDR3 runs from the conserved cysteine through the conserved F or W. The D gene is left open where the match is weak. Rows may omit the clone size; those that give it use once, few, many or a size class.

cdr3_length	v_call	j_call	d_call	clone_size	cdr3_nt	cdr3_aa
18	TRBV24-1	TRBJ2-3	TRBD1	few	TGTGCCACCAGTGATTTGGGGGCCGGGACAGGGAGCACAGATACGCAGTATTTT	CATSDLGAGTGSTDTQYF
15	TRBV5-1	TRBJ1-1	TRBD1	many	TGCGCCAGCAGCTTGGCCAGGGGGTACGACACTGAAGCTTTCTTT	CASSLARGYDTEAFF
15	TRBV5-5	TRBJ2-5	-	many	TGTGCCAGCAGCTTGGGACTGACAGTCCAAGAGACCCAGTACTTC	CASSLGLTVQETQYF
16	TRBV9	TRBJ2-1	TRBD2	few	TGTGCCAGCAGCGTATTCCTAGCGGGAGAGAAGAATGAGCAGTTCTTC	CASSVFLAGEKNEQFF
16	TRBV19	TRBJ2-7	TRBD2	many	TGTGCCAGTAGTCCCCGACTAGCGGGAGGGATCTACGAGCAGTACTTC	CASSPRLAGGIYEQYF
14	TRBV27	TRBJ2-1	-	many	TGTGCCAGCAGTACCCGATTAGGGACGAATGAGCAGTTCTTC	CASSTRLGTNEQFF
14	TRBV2	TRBJ2-3	-	many	TGTGCCAGCAAGGACGGGCTTGGCACAGATACGCAGTATTTT	CASKDGLGTDTQYF
14	TRBV5-1	TRBJ1-4	TRBD1	few	TGCGCCAGCAGGTCACAGGGGGCAGGTGAAAAACTGTTTTTT	CASRSQGAGEKLFF
12	TRBV25-1	TRBJ1-2	-	few	TGTGCCAGCAGTAAGGTGGGGTTTGGCTACACCTTC	CASSKVGFGYTF
15	TRBV19	TRBJ2-1	TRBD1	-	TGTGCCAGTAGTGTTGGGCCGGGACAGGGAAATGAGCAGTTCTTC	CASSVGPGQGNEQFF
15	TRBV5-1	TRBJ2-2	-	few	TGCGCCAGCAGCTTGGCAGAGAAGAACACCGGGGAGCTGTTTTTT	CASSLAEKNTGELFF
15	TRBV6-2/TRBV6-3	TRBJ2-2	TRBD1	many	TGTGCCAGCAGTTATAAACAGGGGGTCACCGGGGAGCTGTTTTTT	CASSYKQGVTGELFF
14	TRBV5-5	TRBJ1-5	-	-	TGTGCCAGCAGCTTGGTCCGGGACAATCAGCCCCAGCATTTT	CASSLVRDNQPQHF
15	TRBV27	TRBJ1-2	TRBD1	many	TGTGCCAGCCGGCTCGGGACAGGGGTTAACTATGGCTACACCTTC	CASRLGTGVNYGYTF
21	TRBV15	TRBJ2-1	TRBD2	many	TGTGCCACCAGCGGACCTGGACTAGCGGGATACAACCCGAGCTCCTACAATGAGCAGTTCTTC	CATSGPGLAGYNPSSYNEQFF
15	TRBV28	TRBJ2-7	TRBD1	-	TGTGCCAGCAGACCTGGACAGGGGAAAGGAGACGAGCAGTACTTC	CASRPGQGKGDEQYF
15	TRBV4-1	TRBJ2-5	-	-	TGCGCCAGCAGCCCTCGTGTTGTCGCCCAAGAGACCCAGTACTTC	CASSPRVVAQETQYF
17	TRBV9	TRBJ2-7	-	-	TGTGCCAGCAGCGGAGGGCTAGCGTTTGAGGCTGGTGGCGAGCAGTACTTC	CASSGGLAFEAGGEQYF
14	TRBV20-1	TRBJ1-4	-	few	TGCAGTGCTAGAGATAGGGACCTTCGGGAAAAACTGTTTTTT	CSARDRDLREKLFF
14	TRBV27	TRBJ1-6	-	many	TGTGCCAGCAGTTTCACGGGGTATAATTCACCCCTCCACTTT	CASSFTGYNSPLHF
15	TRBV5-1	TRBJ1-1	-	many	TGCGCCAGCAGCGTCGAACAGGGACCGGGGACTGAAGCTTTCTTT	CASSVEQGPGTEAFF
18	TRBV18	TRBJ2-1	TRBD2	once	TGTGCCAGCTCCTACTCGGGCTTTAGCGGGGAGATTAACAATGAGCAGTTCTTC	CASSYSGFSGEINNEQFF
16	TRBV6-1	TRBJ1-1	TRBD1	many	TGTGCCAGCAGCCCACCCGGGACAGAGTTGAACACTGAAGCTTTCTTT	CASSPPGTELNTEAFF
14	TRBV7-9	TRBJ2-7	TRBD1	few	TGTGCCAGCAGCTTAATGGGACAGGGCTACGAGCAGTACTTC	CASSLMGQGYEQYF
15	TRBV5-6	TRBJ2-7	-	-	TGTGCCAGCAGCTCCACAGGGTATTCAACCTACGAGCAGTACTTC	CASSSTGYSTYEQYF
14	TRBV6-4	TRBJ1-2	-	-	TGTGCCAGCAGGGTCCGGGGCCATGGCTATGGCTACACCTTC	CASRVRGHGYGYTF
13	TRBV20-1	TRBJ2-7	-	many	TGCAGTGCTAGAGATGTGTACGGCTACGAGCAGTACTTC	CSARDVYGYEQYF
13	TRBV20-1	TRBJ1-5	-	many	TGCAGTGCTAGTGGCACAAACGATCAGCCCCAGCATTTT	CSASGTNDQPQHF
16	TRBV3-1	TRBJ2-1	TRBD2	-	TGTGCCAGCAGCCAAGAAAGCGGGAGGGGAGGCAATGAGCAGTTCTTC	CASSQESGRGGNEQFF
14	TRBV19	TRBJ2-7	TRBD2	many	TGTGCCAGTAGTCGAGGGACTAGTATCGGCGAGCAGTACTTC	CASSRGTSIGEQYF
14	TRBV5-1	TRBJ1-4	-	-	TGCGCCAGCAGCGATGACACCTACAAGGAAGAACTGTTTTTT	CASSDDTYKEELFF
14	TRBV7-3	TRBJ2-1	TRBD2	-	TGTGCCAGCAGCCTAGAGCGGGAGGGCCGGGGGCAGTTCTTC	CASSLEREGRGQFF
15	TRBV20-1	TRBJ2-6	TRBD2	few	TGCAGTGCTTATAGCGGGGGCTCTGGGGCCAACGTCCTGACTTTC	CSAYSGGSGANVLTF
15	TRBV11-2	TRBJ1-4	TRBD1	many	TGTGCCAGCAGCCCCGACAGGGGGCATCAAGAAAAACTGTTTTTT	CASSPDRGHQEKLFF
14	TRBV6-2/TRBV6-3	TRBJ1-5	-	-	TGTGCCAGCAACCCGACTTCTTATGTCCAGCCCCAGCATTTT	CASNPTSYVQPQHF
16	TRBV6-2/TRBV6-3	TRBJ2-5	TRBD2	many	TGTGCCAGCATCAAAGGGCTAGCGGGAGCCTTGGAGACCCAGTACTTC	CASIKGLAGALETQYF
15	TRBV4-3	TRBJ2-7	TRBD1	-	TGCGCCAGCAGCCAATACAGGGGACCTACCTACGAGCAGTACTTC	CASSQYRGPTYEQYF
13	TRBV30	TRBJ2-3	-	few	TGTGCCTGGAGCCCCTTTCTCATGAATACGCAGTATTTT	CAWSPFLMNTQYF
15	TRBV5-1	TRBJ2-7	TRBD2	many	TGCGCCAGCAGCTTCTTCCGTGAAGGGAGGGAGGAGCAGTACTTC	CASSFFREGREEQYF
15	TRBV7-6	TRBJ2-7	-	few	TGTGCCAGCAGCTGGGGGGGGGACACCACCTACGAGCAGTACTTC	CASSWGGDTTYEQYF
13	TRBV11-3	TRBJ2-3	-	many	TGTGCCAGCAGCTTACAGGGACAAGATACGCAGTATTTT	CASSLQGQDTQYF
16	TRBV5-4	TRBJ1-1	-	many	TGTGCCAGTCATCCCTCACGGCGCAGGGAGAACACTGAAGCTTTCTTT	CASHPSRRRENTEAFF
14	TRBV7-9	TRBJ2-5	-	many	TGTGCCAGCAGCACCGGGACGCTACAAGAGACCCAGTACTTC	CASSTGTLQETQYF
13	TRBV6-1	TRBJ2-2	-	-	TGTGCCAGCCTAGGGACGAACACCGGGGAGCTGTTTTTT	CASLGTNTGELFF
13	TRBV30	TRBJ1-2	-	-	TGTGCCTGGAGTGTCGGCCAGACCTATGGCTACACCTTC	CAWSVGQTYGYTF
15	TRBV28	TRBJ1-2	-	many	TGTGCCAGCAGTTTTCCGGAGGGTAAGGGGTATGGCTACACCTTC	CASSFPEGKGYGYTF
14	TRBV29-1	TRBJ2-3	TRBD2	many	TGCAGCGTGGAACGGACTAGAGTCAGAGATACGCAGTATTTT	CSVERTRVRDTQYF
11	TRBV20-1	TRBJ1-2	-	many	TGCAGTGCTAGAGATGAGAGTGGCTACACCTTC	CSARDESGYTF
14	TRBV9	TRBJ2-7	-	-	TGTGCCAGCAGCGGACGCGCACAGAGCTACGAGCAGTACTTC	CASSGRAQSYEQYF
13	TRBV30	TRBJ1-4	-	many	TGTGCCTGGAGTGAGGGGCACAATGAAAAACTGTTTTTT	CAWSEGHNEKLFF
11	TRBV20-1	TRBJ2-1	-	many	TGCAGTGCTAGAGCAAACAATGAGCAGTTCTTC	CSARANNEQFF
15	TRBV11-2	TRBJ2-7	TRBD1	many	TGTGCCAGCAGCCTCGGGACAGGGATCTCCTACGAGCAGTACTTC	CASSLGTGISYEQYF
12	TRBV29-1	TRBJ1-1	-	-	TGCAGCGCGGGGACTAGAAACACTGAAGCTTTCTTT	CSAGTRNTEAFF
16	TRBV2	TRBJ2-2	TRBD1	many	TGTGCCAGCAGTGAGTGGCAGGGGGCCAACACCGGGGAGCTGTTTTTT	CASSEWQGANTGELFF
13	TRBV15	TRBJ1-1	-	many	TGTGCCACCAGCAGAGCAGGCAGCCTCGAAGCTTTCTTT	CATSRAGSLEAFF
14	TRBV27	TRBJ1-4	-	-	TGTGCCAGCAGTTTAAGGCAGGGTTTTGAAAAACTGTTTTTT	CASSLRQGFEKLFF
14	TRBV18	TRBJ2-7	-	few	TGTGCCAGCTCACCACCGACCCAGGAAGGCGAGCAGTACTTC	CASSPPTQEGEQYF
16	TRBV28	TRBJ2-1	TRBD2	many	TGTGCCAGCATCAGTCTTAGCGGGAGCTCCTACAATGAGCAGTTCTTC	CASISLSGSSYNEQFF